This T cell receptor (beta chain) was recovered during a study of T cells after yellow fever vaccination. Findings and limits, study-wide: In post-booster samples, most primary-vaccination clones reappeared (approximately 95% CD4, roughly 88% CD8). Only a small proportion of the clonotypes turned up in both the CD4 and the CD8 compartments, likely arising from convergent recombination.

The germline V gene encodes CDR1 MNHEY and CDR2 SMNVEV (reference sequence). Trimming shortened V by 6 bases and J by 7 bases, and 12 bases separated the two germline ends. The CDR3 runs 12 residues. This clonotype was detected ten times or more. Its antigen is unknown. The TCR cDNA carried a universal primer site and UMIs from 5'RACE template switching. In TCRdb, the 5' RACE reads were re-called with MiXCR into one record per CDR3 protein. The sample lists 250,000 to 350,000 distinct CDR3 sequences; approximately 4.3% were seen once. The sample in question was PBMCs, obtained 15 days after the yellow fever booster vaccination. The gene calls are TRBV27 and TRBJ2-5; D tentatively fits TRBD1 or TRBD2 (5 bases each). The TCR comes from a man between 18 and 35 years old who received the YFV17D yellow fever vaccine. The CDR3, as DNA: TGTGCCAGCAGCCCGGACGGGGCGACCCAGTACTTC. Translating gives CASSPDGATQYF.